This TCR beta chain emerged from a study of blood T cell repertoires in COVID-19. The germline gives CDR1 LGHDT, CDR2 YNNKEL (reference sequence). The CDR3 is 16 residues long. Trimming at V came to 6 bases and at J to 1 base, leaving 9 bases not matched to a gene. In the source study's methods: Estimated nucleated cell counts came from reference gene primer amplification. Assay: immunoSEQ multiplex PCR; the TCRdb copy retains only in-frame clones and omits some. V and J calls and clone size come straight from that table; D and trimming were deduced from the DNA. The sample has approximately 29,000 clones; about 92% are singletons.

The chain links TRBV3-1 (or the pseudogene TRBV3-2) to TRBJ1-1; 9 bases agree with TRBD1. This sequence originates from a woman between 70 and 85 years old with COVID-19, enrolled during active disease. The sequencing sample was made of peripheral blood. CDR3 bases: TGTGCCAGCAGGTATGATGGGGACAGGGAGAACACTGAAGCTTTCTTT. Translating it yields CASRYDGDRENTEAFF.